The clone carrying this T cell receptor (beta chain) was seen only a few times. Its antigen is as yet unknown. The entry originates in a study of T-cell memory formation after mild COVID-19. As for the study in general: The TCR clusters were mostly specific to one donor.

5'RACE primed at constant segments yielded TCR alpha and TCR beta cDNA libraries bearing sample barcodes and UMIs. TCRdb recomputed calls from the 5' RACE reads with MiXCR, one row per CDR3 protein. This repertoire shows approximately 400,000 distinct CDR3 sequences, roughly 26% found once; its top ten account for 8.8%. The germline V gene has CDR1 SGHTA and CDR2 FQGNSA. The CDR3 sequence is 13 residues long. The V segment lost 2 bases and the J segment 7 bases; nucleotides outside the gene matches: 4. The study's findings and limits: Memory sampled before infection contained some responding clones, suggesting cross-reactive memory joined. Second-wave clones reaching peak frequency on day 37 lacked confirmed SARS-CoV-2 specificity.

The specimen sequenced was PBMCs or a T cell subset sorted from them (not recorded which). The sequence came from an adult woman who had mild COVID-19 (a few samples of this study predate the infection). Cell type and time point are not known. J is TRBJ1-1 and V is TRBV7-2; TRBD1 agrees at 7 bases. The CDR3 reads CASSLTDRVEAFF. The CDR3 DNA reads TGTGCCAGCAGCTTAACCGACAGGGTTGAAGCTTTCTTT.